This TCR beta chain was recovered during a study of shared clonotypes between healthy human individuals. The study, taken as a whole, reports: Researchers found naive subsets generally carried larger estimated richness than memory subsets. Relative to their counterparts shared across all four donors, non-shared clonotypes exhibited diminished generation probabilities.

From germline, CDR1 is SGHTA and CDR2 FQGNSA. The ends lost 4 bases at V and 5 bases at J; junction bases unmatched: 3. This CDR3 is built from 15 residues. In the authors' methods: Owing to the provision of junction-only sequences devoid of quality scores by immunoSEQ, filtering differed. Generated by immunoSEQ multiplex PCR, the TCRdb table keeps only in-frame clones and is missing some. V and J calls and clone size are as listed in that table; D and trimming were resolved from the DNA. The table shows some 2,500,000 clones, with over 85% occurring only once. On this clone: What it binds is not known.

The sample taken for sequencing was naive CD4+ T cells from PBMCs. Subset noted: CD45RA+ positively selected. The chain employs TRBV7-2 and TRBJ2-1, with 12 nucleotides matching TRBD2. This receptor was obtained from a man between 18 and 35 years old in good health. Some clones in this sample may be carry-over from other donors' samples. The CDR3 is CASSYRLAGDNEQFF. The CDR3 region has the DNA TGTGCCAGCAGCTATAGACTAGCGGGGGACAATGAGCAGTTCTTC.